The 18 T cell receptor beta chains listed next were all sequenced from one sample in a study of cytomegalovirus exposure and HLA in healthy donors. Produced via immunoSEQ multiplex PCR; TCRdb's table is partial and in-frame only. The sample includes roughly 120,000 clones, roughly 88% of them seen just once. Source material: PBMCs. These receptors originate from a man aged 18 to 29 in good health and CMV-seronegative.

The gene calls are TRBV5-1 and TRBJ2-5; tentatively, D is TRBD1 (5 bases). The germline V gene has CDR1 SGHRS and CDR2 YFSETQ. Trimming took 5 bases from V and 5 from J, leaving 7 bases between them. The CDR3 covers 11 residues. The CDR3 is CASRGVETQYF. Written as DNA, the CDR3 is TGCGCCAGCAGAGGGGTGGAGACCCAGTACTTC.

The V and J genes are TRBV5-6 and TRBJ2-2; D not certain. The CDR3 runs to 16 residues. The V gene's germline CDR1 is SGHDT and CDR2 YYEEEE. Trimming removed 0 bases from V and 0 bases from J, with 9 bases in between. CDR3: CASSLAYAANTGELFF. CDR3 nucleotides: TGTGCCAGCAGCTTGGCCTATGCCGCGAACACCGGGGAGCTGTTTTTT.

The chain links TRBV5-6 to TRBJ2-7; 10 nucleotides agree with TRBD2. Germline V CDR1 and CDR2: SGHDT, YYEEEE. The CDR3 has 16 residues. The V and J ends lost 6 bases and 4 bases, in that order; junction bases with no gene match: 13. For the CDR3, the DNA is TGTGCCAGCATCTCTTCCGGGCTAGCGGGAGTATACGAGCAGTACTTC. Translation: CASISSGLAGVYEQYF.

The J gene is TRBJ2-1, the V gene TRBV27; 12 nucleotides align to TRBD2. Germline V gene data show CDR1 as MNHEY and CDR2 as SMNVEV (reference sequence). The V segment lost 6 bases and the J segment 10 bases; nucleotides outside the gene matches: 13. The CDR3 runs to 16 residues. DNA for the CDR3: TGTGCCAGCAGCTTCCTCCCCCTAGCGGGGGGGGACGAGCAGTTCTTC. The encoded protein is CASSFLPLAGGDEQFF.

In DNA, the CDR3 is TGTGCCAGCAGCTTAGCTGGCAGGGGGTTGTACGAGCAGTACTTC. Its translation: CASSLAGRGLYEQYF. The chain has TRBV11-2 and TRBJ2-7; 7 bases match TRBD1. After removal of 1 base from V and 4 bases from J, the junction contained 7 bases not matched to a gene. CDR1 and CDR2 from the germline V gene are SGHAT and FQNNGV. CDR3 length: 15 amino acids.

This clone showed up just once. At one end the junction does not follow the germline gene, possibly because of a read error. This chain joins TRBV18 and TRBJ1-1; D not certain. Germline assignment: CDR1 KGHSH and CDR2 LQKENI. The CDR3 has 12 residues. This chain's CDR3 is CASSPTNSEAFF. The CDR3 nucleotides are TGTGCCAGCTCTCCCACAAACAGTGAAGCTTTCTTT.

V is TRBV29-1 and J is TRBJ2-1; no clear D. The CDR3 is 15 amino acids. Trimming shortened V by 6 bases and J by 0 bases, and 15 bases separated the two germline ends. The germline V gene has CDR1 SQVTM and CDR2 ANQGSEA. The CDR3 spells CSVAPGGSSYNEQFF. CDR3 bases: TGCAGCGTCGCCCCTGGCGGCAGCTCCTACAATGAGCAGTTCTTC.

A single count supports this clone. The chain carries TRBV2 and TRBJ2-3; TRBD1 aligns across 7 bases. The CDR3 length is 15 residues. Germline V gene lookup returns CDR1 SNHLY and CDR2 FYNNEI. Trimming at V came to 4 bases and at J to 3 bases, leaving 7 bases not matched to a gene. In DNA form, the CDR3 reads TGTGCCAGCAGTGCGCGACAGGGCAAGACAGATACGCAGTATTTT. It translates to CASSARQGKTDTQYF.

The count of this clone is one. The chain is built from TRBV27 and TRBJ1-1; 9 nucleotides line up with TRBD1. CDR3 size: 14 residues. The V gene end was trimmed by 6 bases and the J gene end by 6 bases; junction bases not matched to a gene: 8. Germline V gives CDR1 MNHEY, CDR2 SMNVEV (reference sequence). CDR3 DNA: TGTGCCAGCAGGGGGACAGGGATTATTCCTGAAGCTTTCTTT. It codes for CASRGTGIIPEAFF.

The chain is built from TRBV6-5 and TRBJ1-1; D remains ambiguous. V was shortened by 2 bases and J by 3 bases, with 13 bases between the two germline ends. Germline CDR1 MNHEY, CDR2 SVGAGI. The CDR3 totals 15 residues. CDR3 sequence: CASSYEARWDTEAFF. Here the CDR3 DNA reads TGTGCCAGCAGTTACGAGGCGAGGTGGGACACTGAAGCTTTCTTT.

The V call is TRBV10-2, the J call TRBJ2-7, with 7 bases matching TRBD1. The J segment lost 0 bases and the V segment lost 2 bases, leaving 4 bases of the junction unmatched. There are 15 residues in the CDR3. The germline CDR1 and CDR2 sequences are WSHSY and SAAADI. The CDR3 spells CASSEAGGSSYEQYF. The DNA of the CDR3 is TGCGCCAGCAGTGAGGCAGGGGGATCCTCCTACGAGCAGTACTTC.

This chain links TRBV6-6 with TRBJ2-1, with no clear D. Trimming removed 0 bases from V and 4 bases from J, with 10 bases in between. The length of the CDR3 is 15 residues. From germline, CDR1 is MNHNY and CDR2 SVGAGI (reference sequence). CDR3 amino acids: CASSYSTGQYNEQFF. The CDR3 DNA is TGTGCCAGCAGTTACTCGACGGGTCAGTACAATGAGCAGTTCTTC.

This clone was found a few times. The chain carries TRBV14 and TRBJ1-1; D not resolved. Trimming pared 0 bases from V and 0 bases from J, leaving 11 bases between. Looked up from germline, CDR1 is SGHDN and CDR2 is FVKESK. The CDR3 has 16 residues. The CDR3 here is CASSQEGFGMNTEAFF. The CDR3 nucleotides read TGTGCCAGCAGCCAAGAAGGGTTCGGGATGAACACTGAAGCTTTCTTT. Looking up the rest from reference TRBV14 and TRBJ1-1 gives the full variable domain: EAGVTQFPSHSVIEKGQTVTLRCDPISGHDNLYWYRRVMGKEIKFLLHFVKESKQDESGMPNNRFLAERTGGTYSTLKVQPAELEDSGVYFCASSQEGFGMNTEAFFGQGTRLTVV.

The CDR3 here is CASRPTGGGTNPTNYGYTF. The CDR3, as DNA: TGCGCCAGCAGACCGACAGGGGGCGGGACAAACCCCACTAACTATGGCTACACCTTC. The chain carries TRBV5-1 and TRBJ1-2; 10 nucleotides agree with TRBD1. V shed 5 bases and J 0 bases; nucleotides not matched to a gene: 16. This CDR3 is built from 19 residues. CDR1 and CDR2 (germline): SGHRS, YFSETQ.

The rearrangement joins TRBV9 to TRBJ2-5, with 10 bases matching TRBD1. Germline values: CDR1 SGDLS, CDR2 YYNGEE. The trim removed 3 bases at V and 3 bases at J, leaving 8 bases unmatched. The CDR3 has 16 residues. The CDR3 bases are TGTGCCAGCAGCGCCGCCGGGACAGGGGTGGAAGAGACCCAGTACTTC. Translated: CASSAAGTGVEETQYF.

This chain connects TRBV5-6 to TRBJ1-5, with TRBD1 as a possible D gene (6 bases). The CDR3 is 12 residues long. The germline V gene encodes CDR1 SGHDT and CDR2 YYEEEE. The V end was cut by 4 bases, the J end by 15 bases, with 17 bases between. The CDR3 loop is CASSRGHSPRHF. The CDR3 DNA is TGTGCCAGCAGCCGGGGACACTCGCCGCGGCATTTT.

This chain links TRBV7-6 with TRBJ2-7; D ambiguous. Germline CDR1 and CDR2: SGHVS and FNYEAQ. The V end lost 5 bases, the J end lost 3 bases, and 11 bases lay between the germline ends. The CDR3 consists of 13 residues. The CDR3, as DNA: TGTGCCAGCAGCGAGGCGGCCGACTACGAGCAGTACTTC. Protein sequence: CASSEAADYEQYF.

This clone appeared once. The chain combines TRBV5-1 with TRBJ2-2, with 8 bases lining up with TRBD1. Looked up from germline, CDR1 is SGHRS and CDR2 is YFSETQ. The CDR3 totals 15 residues. J lost 7 bases, V lost 4 bases, and 9 bases had no gene match. CDR3 DNA: TGCGCCAGCAGCCCTTCAGGGGGCGCGAGCGGGGAGCTGTTTTTT. This gives the protein CASSPSGGASGELFF.